This T cell receptor (beta chain) was profiled in a study of blood T cell repertoires in COVID-19. Background on the study: Acute and convalescent COVID-19 samples came from the United States, Italy and Spain. From T cells, B-cell-depleted T cells, or PBMCs came the material, which was cDNA or gDNA.

This clone was counted once. CDR1 and CDR2 from the germline V gene are KGHSH and LQKENI. The germline V and J ends were trimmed by 2 bases and 6 bases, with 3 bases remaining between them. This CDR3 has 11 residues. Only in-frame clones appear in the TCRdb table, and some are missing; sequencing was by immunoSEQ multiplex PCR. This sample yields fewer than 150,000 clones, of which less than 85% are seen a single time; around 6.8% belongs to the top ten. The clonotype was recovered from a human donor in a cohort sampled during active COVID-19. The rearrangement joins TRBV18 to TRBJ2-3; no clear D. Specimen: peripheral blood. CDR3 in DNA: TGTGCCAGCTCACCAGCGGATACGCAGTATTTT. This translates into CASSPADTQYF.